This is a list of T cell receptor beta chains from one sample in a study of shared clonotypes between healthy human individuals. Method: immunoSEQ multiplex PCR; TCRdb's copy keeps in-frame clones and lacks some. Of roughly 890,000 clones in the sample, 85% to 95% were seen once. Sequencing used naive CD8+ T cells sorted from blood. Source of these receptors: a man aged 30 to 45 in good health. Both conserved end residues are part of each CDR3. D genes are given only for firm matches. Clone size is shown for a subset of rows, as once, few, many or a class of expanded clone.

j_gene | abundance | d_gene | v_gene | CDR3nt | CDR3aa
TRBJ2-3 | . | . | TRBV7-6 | TGTGCCAGCAGCCCAGAGGTTCGTGGGACAGATACGCAGTATTTT | CASSPEVRGTDTQYF
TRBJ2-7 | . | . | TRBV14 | TGTGCCAGCAGCCAATTCGACAGAACCTACGAGCAGTACTTC | CASSQFDRTYEQYF
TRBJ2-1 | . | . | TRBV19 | TGTGCCAGTAGTATGGTTAGCGGTGCCTACAATGAGCAGTTCTTC | CASSMVSGAYNEQFF
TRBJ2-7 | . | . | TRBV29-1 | TGCAGCGTCCTTAGCTCCTACGAGCAGTACTTC | CSVLSSYEQYF
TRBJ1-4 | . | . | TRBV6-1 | TGTGCCAGCAGTGAATGGGGGTCGTCGGGTGAAAAACTGTTTTTT | CASSEWGSSGEKLFF
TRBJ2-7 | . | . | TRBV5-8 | TGTGCCAGCAGCTTAGGGGCAGTGTACGAGCAGTACTTC | CASSLGAVYEQYF
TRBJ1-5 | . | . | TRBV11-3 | TGTGCCAGCAGCACCCGGAGCCACAATCAGCCCCAGCATTTT | CASSTRSHNQPQHF
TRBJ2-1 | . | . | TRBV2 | TGTGCCAGCAGTGAAGATCTCTCCCCCTACAATGAGCAGTTCTTC | CASSEDLSPYNEQFF
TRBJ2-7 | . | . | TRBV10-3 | TGTGCCATCAGTGAGCCCGAACCTTCCTCCTACGAGCAGTACTTC | CAISEPEPSSYEQYF
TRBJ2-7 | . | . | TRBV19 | TGTGCCAGTAGTCAAGGGCGGGACAGCTCTTACGAGCAGTACTTC | CASSQGRDSSYEQYF
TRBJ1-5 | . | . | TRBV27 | TGTGCCAGCGGGACTGACTTCAATCAGCCCCAGCATTTT | CASGTDFNQPQHF
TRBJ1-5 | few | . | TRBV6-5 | TGTGCCAGCAGTACTGGCCCGGGACAGCCCCAGCATTTT | CASSTGPGQPQHF
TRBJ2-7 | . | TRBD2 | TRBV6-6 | TGTGCCAGCAGTTACTCGAGCGGGGTCCACTACGAGCAGTACTTC | CASSYSSGVHYEQYF
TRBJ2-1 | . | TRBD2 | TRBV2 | TGTGCCAGCAGACGAGCGGGGGGCTCCTACAATGAGCAGTTCTTC | CASRRAGGSYNEQFF
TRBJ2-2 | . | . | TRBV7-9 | TGTGCCAGCAGCTTAGCGCCAGAGAACACCGGGGAGCTGTTTTTT | CASSLAPENTGELFF
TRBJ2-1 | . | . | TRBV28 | TGTGCCAGCAGTTTATTCCCTAACGGTATTTACAATGAGCAGTTCTTC | CASSLFPNGIYNEQFF
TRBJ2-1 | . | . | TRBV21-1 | TGTGCCAGCAGCAAAACGCGGATCCCGGGACTAGCTCGGTTTGAGCAGTTCTTC | CASSKTRIPGLARFEQFF
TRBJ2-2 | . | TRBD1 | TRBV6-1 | TGTGCCAGCATGGAGGGACAGGGGCTCCCCGGGGAGCTGTTTTTT | CASMEGQGLPGELFF
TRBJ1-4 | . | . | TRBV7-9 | TGTGCCAGCAGCCGGATGGGCCCGGGGGCAAATGAAAAACTGTTTTTT | CASSRMGPGANEKLFF
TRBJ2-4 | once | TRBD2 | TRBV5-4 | TGTGCCAGCAGCTTCCGGGCTAGCGGGACCAAAGCCAAAAACATTCAGTACTTC | CASSFRASGTKAKNIQYF
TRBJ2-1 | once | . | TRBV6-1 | TGTGCCAGCAGTGGGGGACTCCTCTCCTACAATGAGCAGTTCTTC | CASSGGLLSYNEQFF
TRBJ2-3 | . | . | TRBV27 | TGTGCCAGCAGTTTATACCGGATCCTTTCCACAGATACGCAGTATTTT | CASSLYRILSTDTQYF
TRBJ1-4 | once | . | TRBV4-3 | TGCGCCAGCAGCCAAGATCGAGGGAATGAAAAACTGTTTTTT | CASSQDRGNEKLFF
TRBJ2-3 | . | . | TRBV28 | TGTGCCAGCAGTTTGGCGGACAGTAGCACAGATACGCAGTATTTT | CASSLADSSTDTQYF
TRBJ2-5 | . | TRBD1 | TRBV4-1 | TGCGCCAGCAGCCCCCGACAGGGCCAAGAGACCCAGTACTTC | CASSPRQGQETQYF
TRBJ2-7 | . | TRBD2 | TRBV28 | TGTGCCGCAGGGACTAGCGGTACGGCTACGCAGCAGTACTTC | CAAGTSGTATQQYF
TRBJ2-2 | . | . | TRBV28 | TGTGCCAGCAGTTTTGGGGGGCCCGGGGAGCTGTTTTTT | CASSFGGPGELFF
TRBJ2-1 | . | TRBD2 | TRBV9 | TGTGCCAGCAGCTTACCTATAGCGGGAGGGAATTCCAATGAGCAGTTCTTC | CASSLPIAGGNSNEQFF
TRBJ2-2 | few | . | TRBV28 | TGTGCCAGCAGTTTCCGGGCTACAGGGTTTATTACCGGGGAGCTGTTTTTT | CASSFRATGFITGELFF
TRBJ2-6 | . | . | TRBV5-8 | TGTGCCAGCTCAACGCCGGGGATTTCGGGGGCCAACGTCCTGACTTTC | CASSTPGISGANVLTF
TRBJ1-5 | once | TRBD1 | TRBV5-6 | TGTGCCAGCAGCAGGACAGGGGGTTGGAATCAGCCCCAGCATTTT | CASSRTGGWNQPQHF
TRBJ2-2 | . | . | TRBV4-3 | TGCGCCAGCAGCCCGGGACTTTTGGGCGGGGAGCTGTTTTTT | CASSPGLLGGELFF
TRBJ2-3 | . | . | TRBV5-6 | TGTGCCAGCAGCTTGGGAGGACTCCCAGATACGCAGTATTTT | CASSLGGLPDTQYF
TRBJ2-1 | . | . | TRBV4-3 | TGCGCCAGCAGCCAAGAACTAGGGTACTACAATGAGCAGTTCTTC | CASSQELGYYNEQFF
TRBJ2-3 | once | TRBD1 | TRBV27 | TGTGCCAGCAGTTTATCGCTCGGGACAGGGGGCGAACGAGATACGCAGTATTTT | CASSLSLGTGGERDTQYF
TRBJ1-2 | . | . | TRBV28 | TGTGCCAGCAGTTTTGTCGACGGAGGGCCTACCTATGGCTACACCTTC | CASSFVDGGPTYGYTF
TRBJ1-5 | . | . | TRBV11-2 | TGTGCCAGCAGCTTATCAGGCAATCAGCCCCAGCATTTT | CASSLSGNQPQHF
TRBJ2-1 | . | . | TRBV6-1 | TGTGCCACCACGTACAATGAGCAGTTCTTC | CATTYNEQFF
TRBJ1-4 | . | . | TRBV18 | TGTGCCAGCTCACAAATGACAGGCATAAATGAAAAACTGTTTTTT | CASSQMTGINEKLFF
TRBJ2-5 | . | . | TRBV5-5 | TGTGCCAGCAGCTTCAGGGTAGGGGAGACCCAGTACTTC | CASSFRVGETQYF
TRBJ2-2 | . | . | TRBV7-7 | TGTGCTAGCAGCCCCCTTGGGTTAACCGGGGAGCTGTTTTTT | CASSPLGLTGELFF
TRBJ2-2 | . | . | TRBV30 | TGTGCCTGGAGTGAGGGAGCCGCGAACACCGGGGAGCTGTTTTTT | CAWSEGAANTGELFF
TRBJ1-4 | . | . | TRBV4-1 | TGCGCCAGCAGCCAAGGTTTTGGGGCCCCGGATAGGTTTTTT | CASSQGFGAPDRFF
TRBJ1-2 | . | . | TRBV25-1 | TGTGCCGCATCAGGTGGCTATGGCTACACCTTC | CAASGGYGYTF
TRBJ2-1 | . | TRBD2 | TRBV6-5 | TGTGCCAGCAGTCATTCTAGCGGGAGGACCAATGAGCAGTTCTTC | CASSHSSGRTNEQFF
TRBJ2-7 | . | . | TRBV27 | TGTGCCAGCAATGACGGGGGTCCAACCTACGAGCAGTACTTC | CASNDGGPTYEQYF
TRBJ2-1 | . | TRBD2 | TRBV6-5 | TGTGCCAGCAGTTTTACTAGCGGGAGCTCCTACAATGAGCAGTTCTTC | CASSFTSGSSYNEQFF
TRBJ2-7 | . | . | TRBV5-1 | TGCGCCAGCAGCTTGGCCAGCCAGTCAGGTTCAAGAAACTACGAGCAGTACTTC | CASSLASQSGSRNYEQYF
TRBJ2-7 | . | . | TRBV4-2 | TGTGCCAGCAGCCCGGCACGGTCCGGAGACTACGAGCAGTACTTC | CASSPARSGDYEQYF
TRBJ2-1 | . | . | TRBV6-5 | TGTGCCAGCAGCACCGGGACTGTCTACAATGAGCAGTTCTTC | CASSTGTVYNEQFF
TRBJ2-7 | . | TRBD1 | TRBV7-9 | TGTGCCAGCAGCTTAGAGGGACAGGGCTACGAGCAGTACTTC | CASSLEGQGYEQYF
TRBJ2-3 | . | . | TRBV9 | TGTGCCAGCAGCTTCTACGGGAGCTTGACAGATACGCAGTATTTT | CASSFYGSLTDTQYF